What follows are 7 T cell receptor beta chains derived from one specimen sequenced in a study of CD8 T cells in ankylosing spondylitis. TCRdb redid the calling of the 5' RACE reads with MiXCR, one entry per CDR3 protein. The data show 85,000 to 90,000 distinct CDR3 sequences, with 27% seen just once and over 50% held by the top ten. Sequencing was performed on blood, either unsorted or a sorted T cell fraction (not recorded which). These receptors were taken from a male donor with ankylosing spondylitis or in good health (not recorded which).

Only a few counts were recorded for this clonotype. The rearrangement uses TRBV28 and TRBJ2-7; the D gene is possibly TRBD2 (6 bases). V dropped 5 bases and J dropped 5 bases, with 10 bases sitting between them. Germline V gives CDR1 MDHEN, CDR2 SYDVKM. The CDR3 has 12 amino acids. The CDR3 region is CASSPGGDEQYV. The CDR3, as DNA: TGTGCCAGCAGTCCAGGCGGGGACGAGCAGTACGTC.

A remark on this clonotype: One end of the junction fails to match germline, which may point to a read error. This rearrangement joins TRBV6-4 to TRBJ2-2; the match to TRBD2 covers 10 bases. CDR3 length equals 15 residues. Germline CDR1 reads MRHNA; CDR2 reads SNTAGT. The CDR3, as DNA: TGTGCCAGCACCAGGACTAGCGGTGACACCGGGGAGCTGTTTTTC. It specifies CASTRTSGDTGELFF.

This clonotype was observed many times. V and J are TRBV18 and TRBJ2-7, with D uncertain. Trimming pared 2 bases from V and 7 bases from J, leaving 12 bases between. CDR1 KGHSH and CDR2 LQKENI come from the germline V gene. The CDR3 loop spans 13 amino acids. CDR3 residues: CASSPTTYGEQYF. The CDR3 bases are TGTGCCAGCTCACCAACCACCTACGGGGAGCAGTACTTC.

The V gene is TRBV5-1, the J gene TRBJ2-2; the D is unclear. Germline CDR1 and CDR2: SGHRS and YFSETQ. Trimming took 4 bases from V and 3 from J, leaving 10 bases between them. The CDR3 is 14 residues long. As DNA, the CDR3 is TGCGCCAGCAGCCCAAACTCCCACACCGGGGAGCTGTTTTTT. It is translated as CASSPNSHTGELFF.

The V gene is TRBV4-1, the J gene TRBJ1-4; D call uncertain. Per germline, CDR1 MGHRA and CDR2 YSYEKL. V lost 1 base and J 10 bases, leaving 7 bases between the germline ends. This CDR3 contains 12 residues. The CDR3 sequence: CASSQGPGKLFF. The CDR3 nucleotides read TGCGCCAGCAGCCAAGGTCCGGGAAAACTGTTTTTT.

This rearrangement joins TRBV20-1 to TRBJ2-7, with 10 bases identical to TRBD1. Germline CDR1 is DFQATT and CDR2 is SNEGSKA (reference sequence). The ends lost 5 bases at V and 1 base at J; junction bases unmatched: 5. There are 14 residues in the CDR3. The CDR3 bases are TGCAGTGCTCGCGGGACAGGGGTTTCCTACGAGCAGTACGTC. This translates into CSARGTGVSYEQYV.

The gene calls are TRBV7-2 and TRBJ2-1; 10 bases match TRBD2. Germline CDR1 is SGHTA and CDR2 is FQGNSA. The CDR3 has 17 amino acids. V shed 0 bases, J shed 7 bases, and the junction held 9 bases outside the gene matches. The CDR3 sequence is CASSLAIASGRLNEQFF. The CDR3 nucleotides are TGTGCCAGCAGCTTAGCTATAGCTAGCGGGAGATTGAATGAGCAGTTCTTC.